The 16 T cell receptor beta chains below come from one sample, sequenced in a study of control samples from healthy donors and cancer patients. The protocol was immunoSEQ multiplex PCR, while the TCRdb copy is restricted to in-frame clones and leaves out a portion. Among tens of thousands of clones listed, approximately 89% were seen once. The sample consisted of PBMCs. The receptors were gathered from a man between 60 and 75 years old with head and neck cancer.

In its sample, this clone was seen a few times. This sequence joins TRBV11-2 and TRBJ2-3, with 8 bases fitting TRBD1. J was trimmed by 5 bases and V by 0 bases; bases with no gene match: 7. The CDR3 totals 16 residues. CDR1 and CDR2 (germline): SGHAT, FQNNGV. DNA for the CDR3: TGTGCCAGCAGCTTAGAGTCCAGGGGGCGAAGAGATACGCAGTATTTT. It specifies CASSLESRGRRDTQYF.

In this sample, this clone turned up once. The CDR3 sequence: CASSLGTLYEQYF. CDR3 DNA sequence: TGTGCCAGCAGTTTGGGGACACTCTACGAGCAGTACTTC. The chain links TRBV27 to TRBJ2-7; D is possibly TRBD1 (6 bases). V was trimmed by 3 bases and J by 3 bases, leaving 9 bases between them. From germline, CDR1 is MNHEY and CDR2 SMNVEV (reference sequence). The CDR3 is made up of 13 amino acids.

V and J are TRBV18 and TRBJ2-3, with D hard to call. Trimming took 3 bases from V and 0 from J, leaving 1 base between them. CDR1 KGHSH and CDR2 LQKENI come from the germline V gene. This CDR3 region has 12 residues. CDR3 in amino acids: CASSPSTDTQYF. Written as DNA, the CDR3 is TGTGCCAGCTCACCTAGCACAGATACGCAGTATTTT.

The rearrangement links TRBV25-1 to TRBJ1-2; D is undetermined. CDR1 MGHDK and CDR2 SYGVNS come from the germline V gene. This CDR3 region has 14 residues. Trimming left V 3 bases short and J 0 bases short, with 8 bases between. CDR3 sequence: CASSDWGSNYGYTF. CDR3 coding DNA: TGTGCCAGCAGTGATTGGGGTTCTAACTATGGCTACACCTTC.

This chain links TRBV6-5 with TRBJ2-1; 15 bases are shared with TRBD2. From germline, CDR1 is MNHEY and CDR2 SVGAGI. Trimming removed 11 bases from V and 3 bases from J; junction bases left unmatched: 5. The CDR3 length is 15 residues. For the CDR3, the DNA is TGTGCCGCCTGGACTAGCGGGAGGGGCTACAATGAGCAGTTCTTC. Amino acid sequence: CAAWTSGRGYNEQFF.

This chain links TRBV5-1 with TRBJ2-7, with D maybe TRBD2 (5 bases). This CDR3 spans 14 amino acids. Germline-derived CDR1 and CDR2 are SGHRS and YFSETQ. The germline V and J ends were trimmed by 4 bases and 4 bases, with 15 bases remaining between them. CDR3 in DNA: TGCGCCAGCAGCCAATCGGGGTTGGAGTACGAGCAGTACTTC. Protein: CASSQSGLEYEQYF.

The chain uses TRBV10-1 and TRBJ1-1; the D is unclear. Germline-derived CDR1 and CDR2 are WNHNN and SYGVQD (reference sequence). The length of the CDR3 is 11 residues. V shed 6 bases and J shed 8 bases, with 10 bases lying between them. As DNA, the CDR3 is TGCGCCAGCAGCCGAGAAGGGGAAGCTTTCTTT. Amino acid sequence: CASSREGEAFF.

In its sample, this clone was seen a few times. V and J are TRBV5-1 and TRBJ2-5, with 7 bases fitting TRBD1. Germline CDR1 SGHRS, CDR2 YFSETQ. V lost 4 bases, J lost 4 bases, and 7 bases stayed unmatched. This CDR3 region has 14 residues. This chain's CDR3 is CASSPQGVAETQYF. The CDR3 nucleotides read TGCGCCAGCAGCCCCCAGGGGGTGGCAGAGACCCAGTACTTC.

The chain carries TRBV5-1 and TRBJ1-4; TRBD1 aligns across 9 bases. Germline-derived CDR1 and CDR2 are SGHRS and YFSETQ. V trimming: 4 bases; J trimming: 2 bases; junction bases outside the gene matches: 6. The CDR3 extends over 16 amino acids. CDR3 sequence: CASSLPTGGTNEKLFF. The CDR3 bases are TGCGCCAGCAGCCTTCCTACAGGGGGCACTAATGAAAAACTGTTTTTT.

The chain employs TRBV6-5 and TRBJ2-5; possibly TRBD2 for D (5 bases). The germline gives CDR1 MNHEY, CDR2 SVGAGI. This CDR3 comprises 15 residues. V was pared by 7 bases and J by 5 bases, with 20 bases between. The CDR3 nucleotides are TGTGCCAGCACGACTACAGCGGACGGGCGGGAGACCCAGTACTTC. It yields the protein CASTTTADGRETQYF.

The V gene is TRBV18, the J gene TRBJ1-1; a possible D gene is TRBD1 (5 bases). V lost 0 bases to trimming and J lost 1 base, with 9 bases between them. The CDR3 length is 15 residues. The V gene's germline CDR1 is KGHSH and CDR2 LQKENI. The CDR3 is CASSPPSGANTEAFF. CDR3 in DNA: TGTGCCAGCTCACCACCATCTGGGGCGAACACTGAAGCTTTCTTT.

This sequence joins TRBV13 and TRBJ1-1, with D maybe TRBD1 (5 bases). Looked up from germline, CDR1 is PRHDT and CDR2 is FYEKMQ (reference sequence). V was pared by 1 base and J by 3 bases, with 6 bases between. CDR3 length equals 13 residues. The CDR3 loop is CASSLEGDTEAFF. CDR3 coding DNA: TGTGCCAGCAGCTTAGAAGGGGACACTGAAGCTTTCTTT.

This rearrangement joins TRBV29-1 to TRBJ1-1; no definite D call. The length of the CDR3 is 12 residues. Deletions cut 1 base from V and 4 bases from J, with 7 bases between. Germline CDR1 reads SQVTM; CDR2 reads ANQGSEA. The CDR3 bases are TGCAGCGTTGAAGGGGTTAGCACTGAAGCTTTCTTT. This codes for CSVEGVSTEAFF.

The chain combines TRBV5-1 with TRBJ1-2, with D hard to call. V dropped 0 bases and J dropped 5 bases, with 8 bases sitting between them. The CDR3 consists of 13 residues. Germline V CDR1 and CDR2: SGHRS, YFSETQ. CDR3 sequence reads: CASSLGFWYGYTF. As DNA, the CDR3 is TGCGCCAGCAGCTTGGGCTTCTGGTATGGCTACACCTTC.

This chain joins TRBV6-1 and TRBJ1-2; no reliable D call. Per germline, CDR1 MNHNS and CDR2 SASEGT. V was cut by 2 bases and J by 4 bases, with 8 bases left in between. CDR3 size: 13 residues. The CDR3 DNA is TGTGCCAGCAGTGAACCCCGGGTCTATGGCTACACCTTC. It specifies CASSEPRVYGYTF.

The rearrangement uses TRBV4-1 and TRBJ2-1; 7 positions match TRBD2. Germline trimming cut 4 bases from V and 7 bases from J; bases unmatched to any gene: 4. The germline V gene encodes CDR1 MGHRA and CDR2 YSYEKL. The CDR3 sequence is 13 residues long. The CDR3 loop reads CASSLAGENEQFF. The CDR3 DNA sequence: TGCGCCAGCAGCCTTGCGGGAGAGAATGAGCAGTTCTTC.